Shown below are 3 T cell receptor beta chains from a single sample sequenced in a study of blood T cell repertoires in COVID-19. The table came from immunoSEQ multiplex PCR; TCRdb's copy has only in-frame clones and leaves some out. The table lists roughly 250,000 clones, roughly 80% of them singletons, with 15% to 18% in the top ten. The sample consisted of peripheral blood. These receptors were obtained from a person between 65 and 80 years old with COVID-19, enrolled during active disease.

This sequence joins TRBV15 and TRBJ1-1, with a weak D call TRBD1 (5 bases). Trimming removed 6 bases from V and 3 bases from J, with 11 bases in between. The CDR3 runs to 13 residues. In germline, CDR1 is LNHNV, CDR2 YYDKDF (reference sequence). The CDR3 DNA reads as TGTGCCACCAGTAGACAGTCGCACACTGAAGCTTTCTTT. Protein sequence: CATSRQSHTEAFF.

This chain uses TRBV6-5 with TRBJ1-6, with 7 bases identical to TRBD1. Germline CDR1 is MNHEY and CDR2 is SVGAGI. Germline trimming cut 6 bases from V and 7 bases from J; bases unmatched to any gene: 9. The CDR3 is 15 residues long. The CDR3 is CASRSDRAQNSPLHF. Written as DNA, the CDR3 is TGTGCCAGCAGAAGCGACAGGGCCCAGAATTCACCCCTCCACTTT.

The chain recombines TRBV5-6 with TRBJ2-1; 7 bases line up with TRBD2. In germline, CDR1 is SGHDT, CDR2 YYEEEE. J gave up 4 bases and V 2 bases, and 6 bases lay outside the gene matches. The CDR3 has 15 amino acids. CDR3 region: CASSLAGGWYNEQFF. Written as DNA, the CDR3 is TGTGCCAGCAGCTTAGCCGGGGGGTGGTACAATGAGCAGTTCTTC.